This TCR beta chain emerged from a study of tumor-infiltrating lymphocytes in primary liver carcinoma. Germline loops: CDR1 SGHAT, CDR2 FQNNGV. The CDR3 totals 20 residues. As regards this clonotype: Its cognate antigen is unknown.

Both RNA and DNA were isolated together from 20-30 mg of bulk tissue that had not been sorted. All patients had surgically resected primary liver carcinoma. No patient had received treatment, and all had chronic HBV infection. TCR beta cDNA came from about 500 ng total RNA, primed with a constant-region primer. Investigators got TCR beta libraries out of three nested multiplex PCR rounds, done with slightly modified ARM-PCR. The two initial PCR rounds, about 9 cycles each, used TRBV1-TRBV30 forward and C-beta reverse primers. TCRdb ran MiXCR on the multiplex PCR reads and lists one entry per CDR3 protein. Among approximately 88,000 distinct CDR3 sequences listed, approximately 72% were seen once. Overall study findings and caveats: Paired tumor-adjacent and tumor-blood samples overlapped less than tumor region pairs did.

The sequence derives from a man aged 35 to 55 with primary liver carcinoma and hepatitis B virus infection. The rearrangement joins TRBV11-2 to TRBJ1-3, with D possibly being TRBD1 (5 bases). Specimen: tumor-adjacent normal liver tissue. CDR3 bases: TGTGACAGTAGCTTAGCTTATTACCGGGGCAGAGATTCCTCTGGAAACACCATATATTTT. The encoded protein is CDSSLAYYRGRDSSGNTIYF.